This T cell receptor beta chain comes out of a study of cytomegalovirus exposure and HLA in healthy donors. Overall study findings and caveats: Researchers reported in a later analysis that a missense DCLRE1C variant was tied to TCR beta V- and J-gene trimming. CMV serostatus alone was available as immune exposure information. In a later analysis, at a false discovery rate of 0.05, 17,000 or so TCR beta sequences were associated with HLA alleles.

Worth noting for this clone: As yet, its antigen is unknown.

13 Jbeta primers and 60 Vbeta primers were used for the PCR. Sequenced by immunoSEQ multiplex PCR; TCRdb stores in-frame clones only, minus some. The repertoire includes about 98,000 clones, about 83% of them detected once, and around 3.6% sits in the top ten. This receptor was obtained from a female donor in good health and CMV-seropositive. Sequenced material: PBMCs.

CDR3 sequence: CASSLREVADTQYF. CDR3 in DNA: TGCGCCAGCAGCTTGAGGGAGGTTGCAGATACGCAGTATTTT. This chain links TRBV5-1 with TRBJ2-3, with a weak D call TRBD2 (6 bases). The V and J ends lost 1 base and 4 bases respectively, with 10 bases between them. The CDR3 runs to 14 residues. Germline V gene lookup returns CDR1 SGHRS and CDR2 YFSETQ.